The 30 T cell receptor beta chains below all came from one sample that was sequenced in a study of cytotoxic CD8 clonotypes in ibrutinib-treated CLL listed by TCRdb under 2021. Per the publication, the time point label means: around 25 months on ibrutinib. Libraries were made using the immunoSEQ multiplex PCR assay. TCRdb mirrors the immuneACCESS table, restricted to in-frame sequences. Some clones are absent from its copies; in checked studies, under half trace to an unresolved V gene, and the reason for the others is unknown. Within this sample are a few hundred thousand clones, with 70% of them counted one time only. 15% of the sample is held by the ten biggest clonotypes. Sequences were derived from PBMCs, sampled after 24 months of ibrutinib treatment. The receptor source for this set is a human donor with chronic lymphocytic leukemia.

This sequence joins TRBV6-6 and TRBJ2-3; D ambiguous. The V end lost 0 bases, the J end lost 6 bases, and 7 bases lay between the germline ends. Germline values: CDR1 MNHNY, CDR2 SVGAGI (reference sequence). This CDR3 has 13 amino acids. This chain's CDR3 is CASSYSPADTQYF. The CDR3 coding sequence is TGTGCCAGCAGTTACTCGCCGGCCGATACGCAGTATTTT.

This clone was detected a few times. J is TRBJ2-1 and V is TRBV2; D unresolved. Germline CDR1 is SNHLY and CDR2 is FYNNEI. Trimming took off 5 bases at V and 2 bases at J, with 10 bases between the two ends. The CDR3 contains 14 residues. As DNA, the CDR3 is TGTGCCAGCAGTCCTAGTTTTACCTACAATGAGCAGTTCTTC. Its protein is CASSPSFTYNEQFF.

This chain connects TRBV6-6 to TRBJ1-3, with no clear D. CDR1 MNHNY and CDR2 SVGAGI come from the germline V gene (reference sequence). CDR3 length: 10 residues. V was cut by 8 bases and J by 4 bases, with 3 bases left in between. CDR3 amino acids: CASGGNTIYF. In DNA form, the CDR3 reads TGTGCCAGCGGCGGAAACACCATATATTTT.

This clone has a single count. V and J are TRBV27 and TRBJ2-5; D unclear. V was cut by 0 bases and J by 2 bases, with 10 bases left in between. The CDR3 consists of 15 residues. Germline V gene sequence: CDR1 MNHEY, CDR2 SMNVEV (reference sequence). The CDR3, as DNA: TGTGCCAGCAGTTTATCGCGGCAAAGGCAAGAGACCCAGTACTTC. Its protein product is CASSLSRQRQETQYF.

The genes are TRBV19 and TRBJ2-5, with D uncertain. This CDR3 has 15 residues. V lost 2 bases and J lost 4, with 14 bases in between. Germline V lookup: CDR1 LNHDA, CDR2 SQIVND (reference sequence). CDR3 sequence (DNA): TGTGCCAGTAGTATAATAAATGGCTTCGGAGAGACCCAGTACTTC. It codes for CASSIINGFGETQYF.

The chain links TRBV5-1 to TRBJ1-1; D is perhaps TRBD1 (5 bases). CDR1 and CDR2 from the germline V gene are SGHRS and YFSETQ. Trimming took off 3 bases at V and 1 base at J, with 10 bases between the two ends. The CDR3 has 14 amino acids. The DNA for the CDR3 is TGCGCCAGCAGCTCCCGGACAACGAACACTGAAGCTTTCTTT. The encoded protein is CASSSRTTNTEAFF.

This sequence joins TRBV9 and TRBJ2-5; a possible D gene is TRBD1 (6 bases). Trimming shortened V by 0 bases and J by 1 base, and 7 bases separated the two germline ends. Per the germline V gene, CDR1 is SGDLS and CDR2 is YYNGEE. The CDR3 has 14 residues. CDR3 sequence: CASSVAGVQETQYF. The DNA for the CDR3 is TGTGCCAGCAGCGTAGCAGGGGTCCAAGAGACCCAGTACTTC. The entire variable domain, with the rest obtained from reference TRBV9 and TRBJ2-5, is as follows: DSGVTQTPKHLITATGQRVTLRCSPRSGDLSVYWYQQSLDQGLQFLIQYYNGEERAKGNILERFSAQQFPDLHSELNLSSLELGDSALYFCASSVAGVQETQYFGPGTRLLVL.

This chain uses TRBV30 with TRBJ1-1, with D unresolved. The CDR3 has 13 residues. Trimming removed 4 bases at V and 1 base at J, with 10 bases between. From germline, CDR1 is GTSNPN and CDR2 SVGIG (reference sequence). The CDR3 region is CAWKGEPNTEAFF. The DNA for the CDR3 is TGTGCCTGGAAGGGCGAACCGAACACTGAAGCTTTCTTT.

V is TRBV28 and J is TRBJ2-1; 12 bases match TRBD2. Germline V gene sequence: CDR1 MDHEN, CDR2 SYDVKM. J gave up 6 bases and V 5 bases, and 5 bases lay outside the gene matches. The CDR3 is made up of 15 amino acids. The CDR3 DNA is TGTGCCAGCAGTGGTCTAGCGGGAGGGCCCAATGAGCAGTTCTTC. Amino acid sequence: CASSGLAGGPNEQFF.

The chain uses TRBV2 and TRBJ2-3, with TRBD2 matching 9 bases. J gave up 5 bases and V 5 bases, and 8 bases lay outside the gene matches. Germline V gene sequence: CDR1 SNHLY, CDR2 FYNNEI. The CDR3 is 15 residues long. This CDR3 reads CASSQIAGAVDTQYF. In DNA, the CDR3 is TGTGCCAGCAGTCAAATAGCGGGAGCGGTAGATACGCAGTATTTT.

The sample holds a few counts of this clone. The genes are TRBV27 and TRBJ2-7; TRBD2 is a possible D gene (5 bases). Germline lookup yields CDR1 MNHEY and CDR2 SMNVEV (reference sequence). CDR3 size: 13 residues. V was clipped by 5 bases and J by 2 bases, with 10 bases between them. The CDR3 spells CASSAGLPYEQYF. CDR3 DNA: TGTGCCAGCAGTGCAGGACTCCCCTACGAGCAGTACTTC.

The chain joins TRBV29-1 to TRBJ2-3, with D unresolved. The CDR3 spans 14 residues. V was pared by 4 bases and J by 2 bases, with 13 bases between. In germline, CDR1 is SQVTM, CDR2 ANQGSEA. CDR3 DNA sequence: TGCAGCGTTGCCTACACTGTCCCCACAGATACGCAGTATTTT. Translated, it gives CSVAYTVPTDTQYF.

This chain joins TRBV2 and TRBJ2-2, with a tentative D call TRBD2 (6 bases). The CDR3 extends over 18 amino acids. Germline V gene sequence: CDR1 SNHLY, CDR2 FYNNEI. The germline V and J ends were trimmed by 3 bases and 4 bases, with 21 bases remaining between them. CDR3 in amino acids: CASSDPLWSAGSTGELFF. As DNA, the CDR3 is TGTGCCAGCAGTGACCCCCTATGGTCTGCCGGGAGCACCGGGGAGCTGTTTTTT.

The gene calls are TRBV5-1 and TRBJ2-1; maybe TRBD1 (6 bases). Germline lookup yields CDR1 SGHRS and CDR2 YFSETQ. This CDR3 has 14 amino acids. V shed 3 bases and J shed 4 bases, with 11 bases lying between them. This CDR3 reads CASSSQGPYNEQFF. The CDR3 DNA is TGCGCCAGCAGCTCGCAGGGGCCTTACAATGAGCAGTTCTTC.

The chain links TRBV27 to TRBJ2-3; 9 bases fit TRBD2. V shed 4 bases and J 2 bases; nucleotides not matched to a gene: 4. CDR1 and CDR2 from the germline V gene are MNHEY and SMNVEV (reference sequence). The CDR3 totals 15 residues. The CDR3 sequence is CASSWLAGLTDTQYF. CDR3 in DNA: TGTGCCAGCAGTTGGCTAGCGGGGCTCACAGATACGCAGTATTTT.

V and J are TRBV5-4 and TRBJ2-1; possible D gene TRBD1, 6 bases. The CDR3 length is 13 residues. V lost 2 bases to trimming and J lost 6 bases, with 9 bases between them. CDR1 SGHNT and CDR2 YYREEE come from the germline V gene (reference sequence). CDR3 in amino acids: CASSFYRVNEQFF. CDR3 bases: TGTGCCAGCAGCTTTTACAGGGTCAATGAGCAGTTCTTC.

The CDR3 DNA sequence: TGTGCCAGCAGCCCGCGCAGGGATTGGGACCTACCTGGGGCCAACGTCCTGACTTTC. This translates into CASSPRRDWDLPGANVLTF. The J gene is TRBJ2-6, the V gene TRBV5-4; perhaps D is TRBD1 or TRBD2 (5 bases each). Germline CDR1 is SGHNT and CDR2 is YYREEE (reference sequence). This CDR3 contains 19 residues. Trimming took off 4 bases at V and 2 bases at J, with 22 bases between the two ends. The variable domain in full, with the rest retrieved from reference TRBV5-4 and TRBJ2-6, is ETGVTQSPTHLIKTRGQQVTLRCSSQSGHNTVSWYQQALGQGPQFIFQYYREEENGRGNFPPRFSGLQFPNYSSELNVNALELDDSALYLCASSPRRDWDLPGANVLTFGAGSRLTVL.

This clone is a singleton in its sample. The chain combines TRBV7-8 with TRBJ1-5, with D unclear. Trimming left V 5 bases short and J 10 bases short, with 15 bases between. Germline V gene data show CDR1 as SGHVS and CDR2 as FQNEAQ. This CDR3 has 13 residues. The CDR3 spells CASSHDVTLPQHF. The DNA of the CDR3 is TGTGCCAGCAGCCACGACGTCACGTTACCCCAGCATTTT.

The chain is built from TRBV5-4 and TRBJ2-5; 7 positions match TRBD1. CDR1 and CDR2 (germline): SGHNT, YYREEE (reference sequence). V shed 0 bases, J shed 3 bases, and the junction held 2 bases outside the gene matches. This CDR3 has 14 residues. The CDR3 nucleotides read TGTGCCAGCAGCTTGGGTACAGGGGAAGAGACCCAGTACTTC. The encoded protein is CASSLGTGEETQYF.

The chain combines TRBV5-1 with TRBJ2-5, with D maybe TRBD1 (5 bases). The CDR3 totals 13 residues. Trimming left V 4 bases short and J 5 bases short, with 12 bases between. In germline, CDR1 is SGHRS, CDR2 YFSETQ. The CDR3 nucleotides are TGCGCCAGCAGCCTTCTCAGGGATGAGACCCAGTACTTC. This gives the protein CASSLLRDETQYF.

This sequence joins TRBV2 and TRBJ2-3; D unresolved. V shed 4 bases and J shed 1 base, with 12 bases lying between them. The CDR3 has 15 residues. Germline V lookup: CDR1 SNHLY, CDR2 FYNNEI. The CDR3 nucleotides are TGTGCCAGCAGTGGTCAGCGACTGGGCACAGATACGCAGTATTTT. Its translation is CASSGQRLGTDTQYF.

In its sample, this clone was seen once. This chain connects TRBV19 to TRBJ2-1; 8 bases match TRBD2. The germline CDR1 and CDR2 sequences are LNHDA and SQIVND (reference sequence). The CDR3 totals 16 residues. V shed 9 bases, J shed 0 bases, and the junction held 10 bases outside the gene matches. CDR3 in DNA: TGTGCCAGACGAGGGCGCGGGAGGAGCTCCTACAATGAGCAGTTCTTC. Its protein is CARRGRGRSSYNEQFF.

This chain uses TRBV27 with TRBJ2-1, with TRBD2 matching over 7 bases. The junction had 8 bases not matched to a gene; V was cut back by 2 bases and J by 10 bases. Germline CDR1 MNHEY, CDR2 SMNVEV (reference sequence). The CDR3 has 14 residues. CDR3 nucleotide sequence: TGTGCCAGCAGTTTAGCGGGAGAATACGGCGAGCAGTTCTTC. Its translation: CASSLAGEYGEQFF.

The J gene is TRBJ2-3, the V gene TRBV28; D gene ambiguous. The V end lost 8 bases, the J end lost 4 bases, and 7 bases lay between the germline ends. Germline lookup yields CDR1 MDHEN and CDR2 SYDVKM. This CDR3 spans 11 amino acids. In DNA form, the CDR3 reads TGTGCCAGCGGGTCGGCAGATACGCAGTATTTT. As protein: CASGSADTQYF.

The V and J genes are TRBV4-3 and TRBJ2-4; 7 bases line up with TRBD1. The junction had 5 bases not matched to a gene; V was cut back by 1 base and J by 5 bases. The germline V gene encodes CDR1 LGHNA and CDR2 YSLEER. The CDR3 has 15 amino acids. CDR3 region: CASSQAIGTENIQYF. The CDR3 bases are TGCGCCAGCAGCCAAGCAATAGGGACAGAAAACATTCAGTACTTC.

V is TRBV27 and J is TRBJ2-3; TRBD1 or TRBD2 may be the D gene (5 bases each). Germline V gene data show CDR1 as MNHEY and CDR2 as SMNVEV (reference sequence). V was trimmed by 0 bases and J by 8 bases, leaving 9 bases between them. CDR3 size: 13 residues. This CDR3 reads CASSLSLGTTQYF. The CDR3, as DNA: TGTGCCAGCAGTTTATCTCTGGGGACTACGCAGTATTTT.

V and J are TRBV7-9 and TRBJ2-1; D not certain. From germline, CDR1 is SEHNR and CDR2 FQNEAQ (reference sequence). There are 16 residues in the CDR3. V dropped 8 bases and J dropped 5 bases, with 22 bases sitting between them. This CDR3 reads CASRVVARHTNNEQFF. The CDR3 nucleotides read TGTGCCAGCCGGGTTGTTGCGCGGCACACTAACAATGAGCAGTTCTTC.

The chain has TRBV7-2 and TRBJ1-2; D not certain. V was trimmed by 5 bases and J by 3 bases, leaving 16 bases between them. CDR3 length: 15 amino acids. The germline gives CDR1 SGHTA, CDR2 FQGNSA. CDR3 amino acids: CASSQTPRADYGYTF. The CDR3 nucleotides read TGTGCCAGCAGCCAGACCCCAAGGGCAGACTATGGCTACACCTTC.

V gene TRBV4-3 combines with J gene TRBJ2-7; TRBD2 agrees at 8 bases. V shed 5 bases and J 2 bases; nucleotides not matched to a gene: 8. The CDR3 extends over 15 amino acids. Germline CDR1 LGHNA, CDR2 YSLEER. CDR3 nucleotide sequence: TGCGCCAGCAGCTCCGATAGCGGGACTGCCTACGAGCAGTACTTC. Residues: CASSSDSGTAYEQYF.

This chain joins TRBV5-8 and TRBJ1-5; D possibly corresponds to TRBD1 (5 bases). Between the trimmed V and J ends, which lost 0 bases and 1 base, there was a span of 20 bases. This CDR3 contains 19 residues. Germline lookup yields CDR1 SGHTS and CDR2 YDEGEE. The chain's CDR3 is CASSLAPTDSFGSNQPQHF. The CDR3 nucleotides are TGTGCCAGCAGCTTGGCCCCCACCGACAGTTTCGGAAGCAATCAGCCCCAGCATTTT.